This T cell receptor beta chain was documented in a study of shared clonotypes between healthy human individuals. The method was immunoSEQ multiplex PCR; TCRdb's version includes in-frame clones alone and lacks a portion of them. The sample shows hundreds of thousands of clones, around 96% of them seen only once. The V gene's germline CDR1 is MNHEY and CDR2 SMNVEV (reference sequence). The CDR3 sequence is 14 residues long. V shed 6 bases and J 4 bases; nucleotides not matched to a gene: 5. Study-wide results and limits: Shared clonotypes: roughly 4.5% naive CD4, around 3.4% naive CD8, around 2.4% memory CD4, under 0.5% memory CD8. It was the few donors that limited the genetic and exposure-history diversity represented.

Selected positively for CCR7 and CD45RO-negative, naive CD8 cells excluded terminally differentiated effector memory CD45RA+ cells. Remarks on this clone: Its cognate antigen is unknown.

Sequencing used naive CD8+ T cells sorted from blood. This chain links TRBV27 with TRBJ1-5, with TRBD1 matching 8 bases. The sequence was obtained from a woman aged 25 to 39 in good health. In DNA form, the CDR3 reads TGTGCCAGCAGCTGGACAGGGACAAATCAGCCCCAGCATTTT. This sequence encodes CASSWTGTNQPQHF.